These 7 T cell receptor beta chains originate from one sample sequenced in a study of blood T cell repertoires in COVID-19. Assay: immunoSEQ multiplex PCR; the TCRdb copy retains only in-frame clones and omits some. Here the sample spans about 310,000 clones, roughly 86% being singletons. Sequencing was performed on PBMCs or T cells enriched from blood (not recorded which). The receptors shown here come from a woman under 30 who had recovered from COVID-19.

A remark on this clone: It is unclear where the CDR3 begins or ends on the DNA, so no DNA is shown, and the CDR3 is as TCRdb lists it. The rearrangement uses TRBV5-1 and TRBJ1-1; TRBD1 is the table's D call, not checked against the DNA. From its first to its last residue, the CDR3 has 14 amino acids. Germline loops: CDR1 SGHRS, CDR2 YFSETQ. CDR3 sequence: CASSFGQGDNEAFF.

The chain combines TRBV2 with TRBJ1-1, with D unresolved. This CDR3 is built from 15 residues. Trimming took off 2 bases at V and 10 bases at J, with 20 bases between the two ends. Germline V lookup: CDR1 SNHLY, CDR2 FYNNEI. CDR3 residues: CASSETLGNWPGAFF. CDR3 coding DNA: TGTGCCAGCAGTGAAACGCTTGGTAACTGGCCGGGAGCTTTCTTT.

This clone was recorded once. The V and J genes are TRBV27 and TRBJ1-2; a possible D gene is TRBD1 (6 bases). Germline V gene lookup returns CDR1 MNHEY and CDR2 SMNVEV (reference sequence). Trimming stripped 4 bases from V and 4 bases from J, with 16 bases between. There are 15 residues in the CDR3. CDR3 sequence reads: CASSSISGQLYGYTF. The DNA of the CDR3 is TGTGCCAGCAGTTCCATATCTGGACAGCTCTATGGCTACACCTTC.

V usage is TRBV6-1 and J usage is TRBJ1-4, with 10 bases identical to TRBD1. The trim removed 1 base at V and 9 bases at J, leaving 8 bases unmatched. The CDR3 extends over 16 amino acids. Germline V gene lookup returns CDR1 MNHNS and CDR2 SASEGT. In DNA, the CDR3 is TGTGCCAGCAGTGAAGTGTATGGGACAGGGGACAAAAAACTGTTTTTT. This gives the protein CASSEVYGTGDKKLFF.

Written as DNA, the CDR3 is TGTGCCTGGAGGCCGGGACAGATGAATATTGGCTACACCTTC. It specifies CAWRPGQMNIGYTF. This sequence joins TRBV30 and TRBJ1-2, with 7 nucleotides matching TRBD1. The CDR3 consists of 14 residues. Looked up from germline, CDR1 is GTSNPN and CDR2 is SVGIG (reference sequence). V was pared by 3 bases and J by 7 bases, with 11 bases of the junction left unmatched.

V is TRBV28 and J is TRBJ2-7; D is perhaps TRBD1 (6 bases). Looked up from germline, CDR1 is MDHEN and CDR2 is SYDVKM. The CDR3 is 16 residues long. Trimming took 4 bases from V and 3 from J, leaving 19 bases between them. DNA of the CDR3: TGTGCCAGCAGTTCGAGCGTAACCGGGACACTCTACGAGCAGTACTTC. It is translated as CASSSSVTGTLYEQYF.

The chain has TRBV15 and TRBJ1-1; D not certain. The ends were cut back, 8 bases at V and 10 bases at J, with 17 bases in the middle. Germline V gene lookup returns CDR1 LNHNV and CDR2 YYDKDF (reference sequence). This CDR3 region has 12 residues. The CDR3 region is CATGDVRTVAFF. The CDR3 DNA reads TGTGCCACCGGTGATGTTCGAACAGTAGCTTTCTTT.